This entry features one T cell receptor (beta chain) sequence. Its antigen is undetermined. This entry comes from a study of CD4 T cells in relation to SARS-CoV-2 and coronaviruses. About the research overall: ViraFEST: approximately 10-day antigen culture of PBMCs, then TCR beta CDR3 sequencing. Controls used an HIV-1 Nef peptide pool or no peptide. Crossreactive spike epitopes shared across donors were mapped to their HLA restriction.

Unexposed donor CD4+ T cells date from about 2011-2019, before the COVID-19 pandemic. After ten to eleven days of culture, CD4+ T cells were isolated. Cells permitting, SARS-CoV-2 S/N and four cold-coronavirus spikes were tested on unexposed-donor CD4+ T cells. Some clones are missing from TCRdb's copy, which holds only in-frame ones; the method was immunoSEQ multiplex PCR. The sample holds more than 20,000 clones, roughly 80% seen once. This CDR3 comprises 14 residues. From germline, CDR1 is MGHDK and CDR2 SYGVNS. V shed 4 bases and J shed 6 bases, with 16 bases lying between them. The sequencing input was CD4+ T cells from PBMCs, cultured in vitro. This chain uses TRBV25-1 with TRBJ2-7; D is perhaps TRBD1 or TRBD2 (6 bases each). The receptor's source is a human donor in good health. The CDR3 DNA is TGTGCCAGCAGTGCTCCGGGGGCGAAACTCGAGCAGTACTTC. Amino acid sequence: CASSAPGAKLEQYF.